The entry below gives a single T cell receptor beta chain sequence along with its context. Its antigen is not yet known. These data belong to a study of cytomegalovirus exposure and HLA in healthy donors (TCRdb year 2017). As for the study more broadly: An earlier analysis of under 600 of the donors reported approximately 300 Gb of sequence data and 100 million to 130 million unique TCR beta sequences from about 179 million T cells. Alongside the repertoire data, information on donor age, sex, ethnicity and CMV serostatus was compiled. Using immunosequencing, the study profiled T cell repertoires from fewer than 850 subjects and related those repertoires to cytomegalovirus serostatus. High-throughput TCR immunosequencing, statistical association of individual TCRs with disease status, and machine learning were combined to predict cytomegalovirus infection status. Typing coverage differed by locus: A, B, C, DRB1 and DQB1 were typed in about 629-640 donors, DQA1 in 522, DPA1 in 600 to 610, and DPB1 in 400 to 490. Four to six DR-DQ haplotypes were handled as single units for association and clustering, since linkage in the cohort was strong. Besides the first cohort of about 730 subjects, a separate validation cohort made up of 120 different subjects was used. In the later analysis, no new phenotypic data were used to find candidate immune exposures; instead, reliance was placed on TCR beta sequences and their occurrence across donors. A later analysis re-examined previously published TCR beta repertoires from over 500 donors and added high-resolution HLA genotyping to investigate patterns of TCR occurrence. In an earlier analysis of 587 of the donors, high-throughput TCR beta sequencing was used to judge whether each TCR beta V gene segment behaved as functional or pseudogenic. The study was designed to test whether signatures of past pathogen exposure could be identified by cataloging public T cell receptors. A later genetic analysis used genome-wide SNP genotypes for about 65% of the roughly 670 donors, treating that subset as a discovery cohort. Of the roughly 400 genotyped donors, approximately 82% fell in the genetic ancestry cluster associated with self-reported Caucasian donors. All discovery cohort repertoires had been generated on a single sequencing platform. On average, around 240,000 unique TCR beta nucleotide sequences were sequenced per donor among about 400 genotyped donors of the cohort, with roughly 20% of those sequences being non-productive. An early release that covered 640 HLA-typed donors contained 300 to 350 gigabases of sequencing data and around 85 million unique TCR sequences. Class I and class II HLA loci were covered by the typing at four-digit resolution. What the authors observed across the whole study: A later analysis found that most CMV-associated TCR beta chains appeared HLA-restricted, with HLA associations seemingly driven largely by CMV exposure. Because HLA typing was missing for some donors at each locus, association tests included only the typed subset. In a later genetic analysis, fewer N-insertions in productive TCRs were reported among donors in an Asian-associated ancestry cluster than the 666-donor mean. A later analysis found that HLA-associated TCR beta chains were more clonally expanded and had lower generation probabilities than equally common non-associated chains. For the cohort, immune exposure information was limited to CMV serostatus. The sequencing pipeline was judged likely to have produced a cluster of highly shared sequence variants as a technical artifact. A further reported finding was that TCR beta sequences accurately predicted the HLA-A and HLA-B alleles for most subjects in the first cohort. In a later analysis, several top co-occurrence clusters were reported to appear linked to parvovirus B19, influenza, CMV and Epstein-Barr virus. An earlier analysis of around 540 of the donors showed that most TCR beta V segments appeared in productive rearrangements either about 87% or about 30% of the time, which broadly matched IMGT annotations. The authors suggested that the approach could potentially be extended to other disease states and immunological phenotypes. In a later analysis, the rate of TCR association differed among HLA loci, with DRB1 alleles having the most associated TCRs and HLA-C alleles having the fewest. The classifier was reported to diagnose cytomegalovirus status with high specificity and sensitivity in both the original cohort and the validation cohort. An association between a missense DCLRE1C variant and V-gene and J-gene trimming of TCR beta chains was found in a later genetic analysis and replicated in an independent cohort. Correlated functional status among segregating V segments might be attributable to linkage disequilibrium, but an unknown experimental factor could not be ruled out. The study listed 164 TCR beta chains as associated with cytomegalovirus. Because counts were too low, seventeen rarely observed V segments, including chromosome 9 orphons, were excluded from the earlier analysis of several hundred of the donors. The 87-base-pair reads could not distinguish some IMGT-functional V segments, including TRBV6-2 and TRBV6-3, so those segments were excluded. Assigning TCR associations to individual alleles was difficult when HLA alleles, especially DR and DQ, strongly co-occurred. This cohort had only TCR beta chains sequenced, and the lack of alpha or paired-chain data limited which features could be detected. Across donors, most TCR sequences were observed very rarely, whereas some public TCRs were present in many individuals. A few of the identified cytomegalovirus-associated TCR beta chains were confirmed in vitro to be specific for cytomegalovirus antigens. Specific HLA alleles were associated with 15,000 to 20,000 TCR beta sequences at a false discovery rate of 0.05 in a later analysis. Roughly uniform sequencing depth across donors was assumed in presence/absence analyses, although this assumption may not hold.

Receptors were amplified or captured by the immunoSEQ multiplex PCR assay. For the multiplex PCR, a mixture combining 60 forward primers for TCR Vbeta segments and 13 reverse primers for TCR Jbeta segments was used. The CDR3 region of rearranged TCR beta genes was amplified from genomic DNA by a multiplex PCR assay. Amplified TCR beta libraries were sequenced as 87-base-pair reads on the Illumina HiSeq System. The authors' analysis ran thus. A later analysis tallied roughly 78 million unique TCR beta chains across the 650 to 750 repertoires, and about 10 million of those chains were shared by two or more donors. A nearest-neighbor algorithm error-corrected the raw reads and collapsed the reads into unique sequences, merging closely related sequences to remove PCR and sequencing errors. V, D and J gene segments were assigned by aligning CDR3 sequences to IMGT reference sequences. Each retained sequence needed at least a six-nucleotide match to both a V gene segment and a J gene segment. Rearrangements were called productive when the CDR3 lacked stop codons and stayed in frame with V and J; all others were non-productive. CDR3 was defined according to IMGT convention as the region running from the second conserved V-encoded cysteine to the conserved J-encoded phenylalanine. Sequences without an unambiguous match to a single V gene segment were excluded from the earlier analysis of 450 to 650 of the donors. An earlier analysis of 587 of the donors called V segments functional above 56.7% productive rearrangements and segregating when the between-donor standard deviation exceeded 5%. To diagnose cytomegalovirus status from the catalog of TCR beta chain sequences, a statistical classification framework was built. A later analysis assigned V and J genes by comparing TCR nucleotide sequences with IMGT/GENE-DB human TR gene sequences. The TCRdist pipeline was used in a later analysis to assign CDR3 sequences and most-parsimonious VDJ recombination scenarios. In a later analysis, every TCR beta chain was defined by the combination of its CDR3 amino acid sequence and its V-gene family, and reads without a unique V-gene family were dropped. A later analysis removed 592 highly shared, low-generation-probability nucleotide sequences to deal with suspected cross-contamination and a sequencing artifact. A later analysis calculated a clonal expansion index for each public chain from normalized within-repertoire ranks of inferred template counts. In a later analysis, generation probabilities were computed using a VDJ recombination model fitted to out-of-frame rearrangements, and the results were checked against IGoR. A later analysis scored TCR-TCR, TCR-HLA and TCR-CMV co-occurrence with hypergeometric tests, applying a repertoire-size bias correction to TCR pairs. In a later analysis, false discovery rates were estimated by permuting HLA or CMV assignments 20 times. In a later analysis, co-occurring TCRs were grouped using DBSCAN, with TCRdist sequence similarity added in when clustering inside HLA-allele-positive subsets. Repertoires with fewer than 30,000 or more than 120,000 public chains, plus five repertoires with anomalous nucleotide sharing, were excluded from co-occurrence clustering. TCRdb mirrors the immuneACCESS table, restricted to in-frame sequences. Some clones are absent from its copies; in checked studies, under half trace to an unresolved V gene, and the reason for the others is unknown. Clone size and V and J calls were adopted from that table, with D and trimming inferred from the DNA. The sample's table covers about 110,000 clones. Around 3.4% of the sample goes to the ten largest clones.

The cohort consisted of 666 healthy bone marrow donors. Cohort members were all nominally healthy when sampled, although unrecorded immune exposures were likely present. The donor tested CMV seronegative and was one of the 352 seronegative cohort members. Each donor provided a peripheral blood sample, and peripheral blood mononuclear cells were used for TCR beta sequencing. Genomic DNA extraction from the blood cell samples was performed with the Qiagen DNeasy Blood Extraction Kit. CDR3 length: 13 amino acids, cysteine to phenylalanine. CDR3 DNA is the only sequence kept; it has 39 bases, read in frame from the first base. In the germline V gene, CDR1 corresponds to SGHRS and CDR2 to YFSETQ. V loses 4 bases, J loses 3 bases, and the germline ends lie 5 bases apart.

This sequence uses TRBV5-1 and TRBJ2-6; the D gene identity is not certain. Sequenced material: PBMCs. The TCR was taken from a man aged 30-40 years in good health and CMV-seronegative. In nucleotide form, the sequence is TGCGCCAGCAGCCAGGATGGGGCCAACGTCCTGACTTTC. The encoded protein is CASSQDGANVLTF.